The entry that follows covers one T cell receptor beta chain sequence. No antigen is known for it. The data belong to a study of T cells in narcolepsy. Study details: Enrolled donors included narcolepsy type 1 or type 2 patients and healthy controls.

The repertoire was sequenced with immunoSEQ multiplex PCR; TCRdb's copy has only in-frame clones and lacks some. The sample shows under 35,000 clones, about 81% of them seen only once. This CDR3 region has 15 residues. Trimming removed 5 bases from V and 5 bases from J, with 16 bases in between. Germline CDR1 SGHTA, CDR2 FQGNSA. Study findings and constraints: In some patient and control memory CD4+ samples, autoreactive clones were absent. Reportedly, autoreactive clonotypes were serially detected in patients' blood but not controls'. Comparing one patient's CSF and blood CD4+ clonotypes highlighted HCRT- and TRIB2-specific autoreactive clonotypes.

The TCR was taken from a human donor with narcolepsy. The chain has TRBV7-2 and TRBJ2-1; D unresolved. The sequencing input was CD45RA- memory CD4+ T cells from PBMCs. CDR3 loop: CASSAGSLGNNEQFF. The CDR3 bases are TGTGCCAGCAGCGCCGGGTCCCTTGGGAACAATGAGCAGTTCTTC.